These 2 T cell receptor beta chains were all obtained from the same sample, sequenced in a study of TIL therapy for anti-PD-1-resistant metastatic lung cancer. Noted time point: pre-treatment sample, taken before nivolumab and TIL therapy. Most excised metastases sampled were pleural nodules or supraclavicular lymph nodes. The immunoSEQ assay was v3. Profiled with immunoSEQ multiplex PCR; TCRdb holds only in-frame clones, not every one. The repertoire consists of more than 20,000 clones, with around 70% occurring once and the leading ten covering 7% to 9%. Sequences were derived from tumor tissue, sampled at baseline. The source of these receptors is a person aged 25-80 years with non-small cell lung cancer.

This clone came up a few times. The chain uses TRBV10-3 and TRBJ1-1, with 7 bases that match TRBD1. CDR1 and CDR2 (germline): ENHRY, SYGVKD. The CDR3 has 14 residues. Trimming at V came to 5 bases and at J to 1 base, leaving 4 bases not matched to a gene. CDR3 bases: TGTGCCATCAGTATAGGACAGGCGAACACTGAAGCTTTCTTT. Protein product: CAISIGQANTEAFF.

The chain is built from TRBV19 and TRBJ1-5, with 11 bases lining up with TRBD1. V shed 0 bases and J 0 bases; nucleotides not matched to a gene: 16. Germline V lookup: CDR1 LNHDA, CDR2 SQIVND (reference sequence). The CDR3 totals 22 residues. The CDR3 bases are TGTGCCAGTAGTATAGACCTAAGGACAGGGGGCCTTTTGGACAGTAGCAATCAGCCCCAGCATTTT. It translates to CASSIDLRTGGLLDSSNQPQHF.